The source of this T cell receptor beta chain is a study of T-cell reconstitution after alpha-beta-depleted transplantation in children. This clonotype has a count of ten or more. The antigen is undetermined. The TCRbeta library incorporated unique molecular identifiers. TCRdb reanalysed the PCR reads using MiXCR and keeps one entry per CDR3 protein. Of about 980,000 distinct CDR3 sequences listed, 25% to 30% are singletons. Germline CDR1 and CDR2: MNHEY and SVGAGI. Between the trimmed V and J ends, which lost 4 bases and 7 bases, there was a span of 11 bases. This CDR3 contains 13 residues. Study-level results: Reportedly, roughly two months post-transplant, alpha-beta T cells arose from several hundred expanded graft clones. A year post-transplant, T-cell counts and diversity derived mostly from newly produced T cells.

The source of this sequence is a boy less than two years old who had a stem cell transplant for SCID, so the T cells may come from the graft donor. The sequencing here drew on PBMCs, mostly from graft donor cells, taken 360 days after TCRalphabeta/CD19-depleted stem cell transplant. V gene TRBV6-5 combines with J gene TRBJ2-1; maybe TRBD1 (6 bases). The CDR3 here is CASSWAQGNEQFF. DNA for the CDR3: TGTGCCAGCAGTTGGGCACAGGGAAATGAGCAGTTCTTC.